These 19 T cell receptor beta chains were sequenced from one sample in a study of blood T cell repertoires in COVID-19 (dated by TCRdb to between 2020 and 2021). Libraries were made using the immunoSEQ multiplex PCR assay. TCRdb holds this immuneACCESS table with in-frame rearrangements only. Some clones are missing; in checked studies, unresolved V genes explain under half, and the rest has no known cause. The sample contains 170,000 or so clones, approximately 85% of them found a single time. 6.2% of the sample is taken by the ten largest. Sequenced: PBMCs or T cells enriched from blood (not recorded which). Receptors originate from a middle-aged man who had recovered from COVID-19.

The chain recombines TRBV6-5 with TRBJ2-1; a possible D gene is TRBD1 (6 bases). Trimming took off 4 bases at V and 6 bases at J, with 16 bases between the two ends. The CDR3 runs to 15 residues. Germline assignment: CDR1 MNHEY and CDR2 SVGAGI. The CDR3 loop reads CASSSGTPVFNEQFF. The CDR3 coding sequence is TGTGCCAGCAGTTCCGGGACACCAGTTTTCAATGAGCAGTTCTTC.

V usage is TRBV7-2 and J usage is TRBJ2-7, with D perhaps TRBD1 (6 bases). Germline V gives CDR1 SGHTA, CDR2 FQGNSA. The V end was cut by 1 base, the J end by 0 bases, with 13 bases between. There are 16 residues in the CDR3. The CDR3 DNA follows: TGTGCCAGCAGCTTAGTTGGGGACACCCGCTCCTACGAGCAGTACTTC. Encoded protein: CASSLVGDTRSYEQYF.

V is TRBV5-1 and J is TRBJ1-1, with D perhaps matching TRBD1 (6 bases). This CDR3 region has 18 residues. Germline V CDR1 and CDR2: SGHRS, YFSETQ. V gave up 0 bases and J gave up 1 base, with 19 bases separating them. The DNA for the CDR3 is TGCGCCAGCAGCTTGGGGCTCGGACAGTCAGCTTGGAACACTGAAGCTTTCTTT. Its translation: CASSLGLGQSAWNTEAFF.

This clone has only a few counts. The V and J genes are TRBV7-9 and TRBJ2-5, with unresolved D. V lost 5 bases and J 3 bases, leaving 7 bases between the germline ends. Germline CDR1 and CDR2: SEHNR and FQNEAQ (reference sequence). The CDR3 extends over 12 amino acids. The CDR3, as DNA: TGTGCCAGCAGCCCCACAAAAGAGACCCAGTACTTC. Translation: CASSPTKETQYF.

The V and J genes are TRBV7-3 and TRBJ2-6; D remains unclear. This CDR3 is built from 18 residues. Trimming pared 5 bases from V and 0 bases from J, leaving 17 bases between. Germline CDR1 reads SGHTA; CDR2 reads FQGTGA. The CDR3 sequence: CASSPLRGSYSGANVLTF. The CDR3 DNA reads TGTGCCAGCAGCCCCCTCCGAGGTTCATACTCTGGGGCCAACGTCCTGACTTTC.

CDR3 DNA sequence: TGTGCCAGCAGCTTGGGTCCGGGACAGGGGCTGGCCTACGAGCAGTACTTC. It specifies CASSLGPGQGLAYEQYF. The chain combines TRBV5-4 with TRBJ2-7; 10 bases map to TRBD1. The germline gives CDR1 SGHNT, CDR2 YYREEE (reference sequence). V was clipped by 0 bases and J by 2 bases; unmatched bases: 8. There are 17 residues in the CDR3.

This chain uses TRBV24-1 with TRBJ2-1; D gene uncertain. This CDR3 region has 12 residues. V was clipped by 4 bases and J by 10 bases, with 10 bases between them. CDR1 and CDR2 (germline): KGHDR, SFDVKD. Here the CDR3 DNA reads TGTGCCACCAGTGAGGGTGACTGGGAGCAGTTCTTC. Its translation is CATSEGDWEQFF.

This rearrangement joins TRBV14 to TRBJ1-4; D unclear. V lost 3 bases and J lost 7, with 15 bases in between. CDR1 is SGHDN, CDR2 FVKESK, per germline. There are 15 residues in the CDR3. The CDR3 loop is CASSHTRGFGEKLFF. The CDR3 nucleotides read TGTGCCAGCAGCCATACCCGGGGTTTCGGTGAAAAACTGTTTTTT.

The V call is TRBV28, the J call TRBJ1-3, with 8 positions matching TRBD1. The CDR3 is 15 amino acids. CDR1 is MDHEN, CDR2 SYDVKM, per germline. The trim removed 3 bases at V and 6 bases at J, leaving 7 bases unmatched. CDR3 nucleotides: TGTGCCAGCAGTTTCACGGTCAGGGGGCAAAACACCATATATTTT. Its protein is CASSFTVRGQNTIYF.

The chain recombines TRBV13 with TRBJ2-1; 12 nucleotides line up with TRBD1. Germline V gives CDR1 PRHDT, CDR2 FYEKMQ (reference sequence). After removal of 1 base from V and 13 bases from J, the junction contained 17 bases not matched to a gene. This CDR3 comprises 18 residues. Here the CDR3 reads CASSLAPSGTGGFNPQFF. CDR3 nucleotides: TGTGCCAGCAGCTTAGCCCCCTCCGGGACAGGGGGCTTCAACCCCCAGTTCTTC.

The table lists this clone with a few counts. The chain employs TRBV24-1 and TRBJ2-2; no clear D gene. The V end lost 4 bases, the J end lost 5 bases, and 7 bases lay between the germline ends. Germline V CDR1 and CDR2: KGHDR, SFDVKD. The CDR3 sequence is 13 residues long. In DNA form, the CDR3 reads TGTGCCACCAGTGAACCCGGGACCGGGGAGCTGTTTTTT. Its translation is CATSEPGTGELFF.

The CDR3 spells CASSYEHPSTDTQYF. The DNA for the CDR3 is TGTGCCAGCAGTTACGAGCATCCTAGCACAGATACGCAGTATTTT. The chain combines TRBV6-5 with TRBJ2-3; D is ambiguous. Trimming pared 2 bases from V and 0 bases from J, leaving 9 bases between. CDR1 and CDR2 (germline): MNHEY, SVGAGI. This CDR3 has 15 amino acids.

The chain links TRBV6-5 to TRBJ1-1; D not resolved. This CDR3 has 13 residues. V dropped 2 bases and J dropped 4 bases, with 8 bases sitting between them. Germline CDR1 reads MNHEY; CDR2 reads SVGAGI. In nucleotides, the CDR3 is TGTGCCAGCAGTTACGAGGGTTTCACTGAAGCTTTCTTT. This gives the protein CASSYEGFTEAFF.

CDR3 nucleotides: TGTGCCTGGAGTGTTCAGGGGATCAAGCCCCAGCATTTT. Its protein product is CAWSVQGIKPQHF. The chain employs TRBV30 and TRBJ1-5; possibly TRBD1 for D (6 bases). The CDR3 runs to 13 residues. Trimming took off 0 bases at V and 8 bases at J, with 11 bases between the two ends. In germline, CDR1 is GTSNPN, CDR2 SVGIG (reference sequence).

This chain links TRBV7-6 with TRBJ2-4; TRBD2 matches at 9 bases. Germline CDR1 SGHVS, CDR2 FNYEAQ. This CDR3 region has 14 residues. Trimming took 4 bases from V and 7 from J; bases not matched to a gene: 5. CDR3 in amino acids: CASSSGGLANIQYF. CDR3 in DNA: TGTGCCAGCAGCTCCGGCGGACTAGCGAACATTCAGTACTTC.

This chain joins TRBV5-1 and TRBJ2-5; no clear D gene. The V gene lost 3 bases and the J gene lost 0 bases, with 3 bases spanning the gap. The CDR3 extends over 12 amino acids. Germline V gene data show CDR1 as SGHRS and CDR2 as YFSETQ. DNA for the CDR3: TGCGCCAGCAGCTCGTACCAAGAGACCCAGTACTTC. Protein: CASSSYQETQYF.

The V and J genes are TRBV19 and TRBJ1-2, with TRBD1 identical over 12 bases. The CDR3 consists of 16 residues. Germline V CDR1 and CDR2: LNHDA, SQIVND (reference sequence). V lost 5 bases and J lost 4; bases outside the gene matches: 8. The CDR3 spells CASSEAGQGASYGYTF. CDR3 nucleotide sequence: TGTGCCAGTAGTGAGGCGGGACAGGGGGCCTCCTATGGCTACACCTTC. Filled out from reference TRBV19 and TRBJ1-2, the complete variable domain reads DGGITQSPKYLFRKEGQNVTLSCEQNLNHDAMYWYRQDPGQGLRLIYYSQIVNDFQKGDIAEGYSVSREKKESFPLTVTSAQKNPTAFYLCASSEAGQGASYGYTFGSGTRLTVV.

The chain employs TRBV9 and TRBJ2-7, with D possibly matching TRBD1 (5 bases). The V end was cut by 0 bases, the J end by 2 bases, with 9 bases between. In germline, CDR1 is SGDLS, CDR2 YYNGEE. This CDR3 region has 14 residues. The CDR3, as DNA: TGTGCCAGCAGCGTAGGAACAGGCGCCTACGAGCAGTACTTC. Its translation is CASSVGTGAYEQYF.

CDR3 DNA: TGCAGCGGCAGGGATGGGAACACTGAAGCTTTCTTT. Its translation is CSGRDGNTEAFF. This rearrangement joins TRBV29-1 to TRBJ1-1, with D perhaps matching TRBD1 (5 bases). The CDR3 contains 12 residues. Germline CDR1 and CDR2: SQVTM and ANQGSEA. Trimming stripped 7 bases from V and 1 base from J, with 10 bases between.